These 32 T cell receptor beta chains came from one sample sequenced in a study of blood T cell repertoires in COVID-19. Only in-frame clones appear in the TCRdb table, and some are missing; sequencing was by immunoSEQ multiplex PCR. The profile shows fewer than 250,000 clones, approximately 90% of them singletons. Sequences were obtained from peripheral blood. Source of these receptors: a woman between 40 and 50 years old with acute or convalescent COVID-19.

The gene calls are TRBV11-2 and TRBJ1-4; tentative D call: TRBD1 (6 bases). Per germline, CDR1 SGHAT and CDR2 FQNNGV. The CDR3 is 14 residues long. Trimming cost V 7 bases and J 12 bases, with 21 bases left between them. CDR3 amino acids: CASTPMGGAGELFF. CDR3 nucleotides: TGTGCCAGCACCCCGATGGGGGGGGCTGGTGAACTGTTTTTT.

The chain carries TRBV23-1 and TRBJ1-4, with D possibly being TRBD1 (5 bases). TRBV23-1 is given ORF status, its function remaining uncertain. The CDR3 is 16 residues long. V was shortened by 9 bases and J by 2 bases, with 19 bases between the two germline ends. DNA for the CDR3: TGCGCCAGGACCCTACCGGGGGGGTCCACTAATGAAAAACTGTTTTTT. This gives the protein CARTLPGGSTNEKLFF.

The V and J genes are TRBV2 and TRBJ1-5, with TRBD1 identical over 8 bases. Germline V gene data show CDR1 as SNHLY and CDR2 as FYNNEI. The CDR3 is 15 residues long. The V gene end was trimmed by 9 bases and the J gene end by 6 bases; junction bases not matched to a gene: 13. CDR3 sequence: CASRPPGGAGQPQHF. CDR3 coding DNA: TGTGCCAGTAGACCCCCAGGGGGCGCGGGTCAGCCCCAGCATTTT.

The gene calls are TRBV29-1 and TRBJ1-6; possible D gene TRBD1, 5 bases. The germline V gene has CDR1 SQVTM and CDR2 ANQGSEA. The CDR3 is 13 amino acids. V lost 6 bases and J lost 7, with 13 bases in between. Here the CDR3 reads CSVRSGDNSPLHF. In DNA, the CDR3 is TGCAGCGTCAGATCGGGGGACAATTCACCCCTCCACTTT.

V is TRBV2 and J is TRBJ2-7, with TRBD1 as a possible D gene (6 bases). CDR3 length equals 17 residues. The germline V gene encodes CDR1 SNHLY and CDR2 FYNNEI. Trimming left V 3 bases short and J 0 bases short, with 18 bases between. CDR3 DNA sequence: TGTGCCAGCAGTGATTTCGTGTGGCAGGGGAGCTCCTACGAGCAGTACGTC. Translating gives CASSDFVWQGSSYEQYV.

This chain links TRBV15 with TRBJ1-6; D perhaps matches TRBD1 (6 bases). Germline assignment: CDR1 LNHNV and CDR2 YYDKDF (reference sequence). The length of the CDR3 is 17 residues. V was shortened by 5 bases and J by 7 bases, with 21 bases between the two germline ends. The CDR3, as DNA: TGTGCCACCAGCCCCGTCGGGGTAACAGGGCAGAATTCACCCCTCCACTTT. Translating it yields CATSPVGVTGQNSPLHF.

To note about this clone: One end of the junction does not line up with germline, which may come from a read error. The rearrangement links TRBV18 to TRBJ1-6; D unresolved. CDR3 size: 15 residues. Germline-derived CDR1 and CDR2 are KGHSH and LQKENI. The CDR3 loop is CASSPGEGYNSPLHF. The DNA of the CDR3 is TGTGCCAGCTCACCAGGGGAGGGTTACAATTCGCCCCTCCACTTT.

J is TRBJ2-5 and V is TRBV4-1; 8 bases fit TRBD2. The CDR3 extends over 16 amino acids. J was trimmed by 10 bases and V by 2 bases; bases with no gene match: 15. Looked up from germline, CDR1 is MGHRA and CDR2 is YSYEKL. The CDR3 region has the DNA TGCGCCAGCAGCCAACGAGGGACTAGGGGGGAAGGGAGCCAGTACTTC. Translating it yields CASSQRGTRGEGSQYF.

This chain connects TRBV7-9 to TRBJ1-2; D unresolved. The V gene lost 1 base and the J gene lost 3 bases, with 6 bases spanning the gap. Germline V gene lookup returns CDR1 SEHNR and CDR2 FQNEAQ (reference sequence). There are 13 residues in the CDR3. CDR3 loop: CASSLGRYYGYTF. The DNA for the CDR3 is TGTGCCAGCAGCTTAGGTCGGTACTATGGCTACACCTTC.

The V and J genes are TRBV10-3 and TRBJ1-5, with a possible D match to TRBD1 (5 bases). CDR1 and CDR2 (germline): ENHRY, SYGVKD. This CDR3 contains 14 residues. Trimming took 10 bases from V and 4 from J, leaving 17 bases between them. The CDR3 protein is CATCPGGVNQPQHF. In nucleotides, the CDR3 is TGTGCCACCTGCCCCGGGGGGGTAAATCAGCCCCAGCATTTT.

The V gene is TRBV7-9, the J gene TRBJ1-6; 7 bases map to TRBD1. Per germline, CDR1 SEHNR and CDR2 FQNEAQ (reference sequence). The CDR3 consists of 12 residues. In nucleotides, the CDR3 is TGTGCGAAGCAGGGACAGAATTCACCCCTCCACTTT. Its translation is CAKQGQNSPLHF.

The chain combines TRBV4-1 with TRBJ1-3; no reliable D call. The length of the CDR3 is 17 residues. Germline V gives CDR1 MGHRA, CDR2 YSYEKL. Trimming took off 3 bases at V and 0 bases at J, with 15 bases between the two ends. CDR3 protein: CASSQGPPGFSGNTIYF. CDR3 coding DNA: TGCGCCAGCAGCCAGGGCCCCCCCGGATTCTCTGGAAACACCATATATTTT.

The genes are TRBV29-1 and TRBJ2-2; weak D call: TRBD1 (6 bases). CDR1 is SQVTM and CDR2 is ANQGSEA in the germline V gene. This CDR3 comprises 11 residues. Trimming shortened V by 6 bases and J by 6 bases, and 8 bases separated the two germline ends. CDR3: CSVKGAGELFF. CDR3 coding DNA: TGCAGCGTGAAGGGGGCCGGGGAGCTGTTTTTT.

This chain connects TRBV7-9 to TRBJ1-2; the D is unclear. V was clipped by 3 bases and J by 6 bases, with 11 bases between them. Germline-derived CDR1 and CDR2 are SEHNR and FQNEAQ (reference sequence). This CDR3 has 13 residues. The CDR3 here is CASSFSEENGYTF. CDR3 DNA sequence: TGTGCCAGCAGCTTTAGTGAGGAGAATGGCTACACCTTC.

The V and J genes are TRBV9 and TRBJ1-2; 8 nucleotides align to TRBD1. The J segment lost 5 bases and the V segment lost 0 bases, leaving 12 bases of the junction unmatched. Germline V CDR1 and CDR2: SGDLS, YYNGEE. The length of the CDR3 is 17 residues. In DNA, the CDR3 is TGTGCCAGCAGCGTAGATCCGGGACAGGCCAAAACATATGGCTACACCTTC. Translation gives CASSVDPGQAKTYGYTF.

This chain links TRBV2 with TRBJ2-3; TRBD1 matches 11 bases. The ends lost 0 bases at V and 4 bases at J; junction bases unmatched: 3. The CDR3 spans 16 residues. The germline gives CDR1 SNHLY, CDR2 FYNNEI. The CDR3 DNA follows: TGTGCCAGCAGTGAAGCCCCGGGACAGGGGGCAGATACGCAGTATTTT. It encodes CASSEAPGQGADTQYF.

This chain connects TRBV30 to TRBJ1-2, with 9 bases identical to TRBD1. From germline, CDR1 is GTSNPN and CDR2 SVGIG (reference sequence). V was clipped by 0 bases and J by 7 bases; unmatched bases: 6. This CDR3 has 14 amino acids. CDR3 DNA: TGTGCCTGGAGTGTACCCGGGACAGGGAGTGGCTACACCTTC. Protein sequence: CAWSVPGTGSGYTF.

V and J are TRBV5-1 and TRBJ1-3; D call uncertain. Germline V lookup: CDR1 SGHRS, CDR2 YFSETQ. Trimming cost V 0 bases and J 0 bases, with 7 bases left between them. The CDR3 totals 15 residues. For the CDR3, the DNA is TGCGCCAGCAGCTTGGCAGTCCCCTCTGGAAACACCATATATTTT. Translated: CASSLAVPSGNTIYF.

V usage is TRBV6-5 and J usage is TRBJ2-7, with 10 bases lining up with TRBD2. V trimming: 8 bases; J trimming: 5 bases; junction bases outside the gene matches: 3. In germline, CDR1 is MNHEY, CDR2 SVGAGI. The CDR3 spans 12 residues. CDR3 loop: CASRLAGDEQYV. CDR3 in DNA: TGTGCCAGCCGGCTAGCGGGGGACGAGCAGTACGTC.

This chain links TRBV2 with TRBJ2-5, with 11 bases fitting TRBD2. The CDR3 runs 15 residues. J was trimmed by 5 bases and V by 6 bases; bases with no gene match: 8. Germline-derived CDR1 and CDR2 are SNHLY and FYNNEI. This CDR3 reads CASRPTSGVRETQYF. In DNA form, the CDR3 reads TGTGCCAGCAGGCCGACTAGCGGGGTCAGGGAGACCCAGTACTTC.

As to this clone: One end of the junction does not line up with germline, which may come from a read error. V usage is TRBV6-5 and J usage is TRBJ1-2; TRBD1 matches at 8 bases. This CDR3 contains 14 residues. The germline V gene has CDR1 MNHEY and CDR2 SVGAGI. The CDR3 protein is CASSPNGQGGLKGF. The CDR3, as DNA: TGTGCCAGCAGTCCCAACGGACAGGGAGGGTTAAAAGGGTTC.

The chain couples TRBV27 to TRBJ1-1, with a tentative D call TRBD1 (5 bases). Germline CDR1 and CDR2: MNHEY and SMNVEV (reference sequence). The CDR3 runs to 14 residues. Trimming removed 2 bases at V and 8 bases at J, with 15 bases between. The CDR3: CASSLATGSPEAFF. CDR3 bases: TGTGCCAGCAGTTTAGCTACAGGAAGTCCGGAAGCTTTCTTT.

This clone occurred once. The chain employs TRBV4-1 and TRBJ2-4; TRBD1 agrees at 10 bases. The germline V gene has CDR1 MGHRA and CDR2 YSYEKL. The CDR3 sequence is 19 residues long. Losses at the gene ends were 3 bases for V and 0 bases for J; bases not matched to a gene: 11. The CDR3 spells CASSQEDRGLRLAKNIQYF. In DNA, the CDR3 is TGCGCCAGCAGCCAGGAAGACAGGGGGCTTAGGTTAGCCAAAAACATTCAGTACTTC.

The chain recombines TRBV5-1 with TRBJ1-2; 7 bases match TRBD1. The ends lost 9 bases at V and 7 bases at J; junction bases unmatched: 18. The CDR3 runs to 15 residues. The V gene's germline CDR1 is SGHRS and CDR2 YFSETQ. CDR3 DNA sequence: TGCGCCACAACGGACGACAGGGACGGTTCGGGTGGCTACACCTTC. Its translation is CATTDDRDGSGGYTF.

This chain joins TRBV10-3 and TRBJ1-2, with TRBD1 matching over 7 bases. This CDR3 contains 15 residues. The V segment lost 0 bases and the J segment 4 bases; nucleotides outside the gene matches: 5. From germline, CDR1 is ENHRY and CDR2 SYGVKD. The CDR3 reads CAISESKGGSYGYTF. The CDR3 DNA is TGTGCCATCAGTGAGTCTAAAGGGGGCAGCTATGGCTACACCTTC.

CDR3 sequence reads: CAWSGTSGVGYTF. In DNA form, the CDR3 reads TGTGCCTGGAGTGGCACGAGCGGGGTCGGCTACACCTTC. The rearrangement joins TRBV30 to TRBJ1-2; D gene uncertain. V dropped 1 base and J dropped 8 bases, with 14 bases sitting between them. Germline loops: CDR1 GTSNPN, CDR2 SVGIG (reference sequence). This CDR3 spans 13 amino acids. Together with reference TRBV30 and TRBJ1-2, the CDR3 gives the full variable domain: SQTIHQWPATLVQPVGSPLSLECTVEGTSNPNLYWYRQAAGRGLQLLFYSVGIGQISSEVPQNLSASRPQDRQFILSSKKLLLSDSGFYLCAWSGTSGVGYTFGSGTRLTVV.

The V call is TRBV7-2, the J call TRBJ1-2; unclear D gene. This CDR3 has 12 residues. Trimming shortened V by 0 bases and J by 7 bases, and 6 bases separated the two germline ends. The V gene's germline CDR1 is SGHTA and CDR2 FQGNSA. The DNA of the CDR3 is TGTGCCAGCAGCTTAGCGCGTGCTGGCTACACCTTC. Amino acids: CASSLARAGYTF.

The chain combines TRBV7-6 with TRBJ2-2; TRBD1 agrees at 7 bases. The junction had 6 bases not matched to a gene; V was cut back by 5 bases and J by 0 bases. CDR3 length: 16 residues. Germline V gives CDR1 SGHVS, CDR2 FNYEAQ. As DNA, the CDR3 is TGTGCCAGCAGCCCATGGGACAGATCGAACACCGGGGAGCTGTTTTTT. This codes for CASSPWDRSNTGELFF.

The chain joins TRBV5-1 to TRBJ2-2; perhaps TRBD1 as D (5 bases). The CDR3 is 13 residues long. Germline CDR1 SGHRS, CDR2 YFSETQ. The ends were cut back, 2 bases at V and 6 bases at J, with 8 bases in the middle. Written as DNA, the CDR3 is TGCGCCAGCAGCTTAAGGGGTGCCGGGGAGCTGTTTTTT. Its protein is CASSLRGAGELFF.

The chain couples TRBV7-9 to TRBJ1-1, with TRBD1 as a possible D gene (6 bases). Trimming took 1 base from V and 5 from J, leaving 14 bases between them. Germline CDR1 reads SEHNR; CDR2 reads FQNEAQ (reference sequence). This CDR3 region has 15 residues. CDR3 in DNA: TGTGCCAGCAGCTTAGAATGGGGGGGCATGACTGAAGCTTTCTTT. Protein sequence: CASSLEWGGMTEAFF.

The gene calls are TRBV28 and TRBJ1-2, with D unclear. The CDR3 has 17 amino acids. V was pared by 1 base and J by 4 bases, with 19 bases between. Germline V gene data show CDR1 as MDHEN and CDR2 as SYDVKM. The CDR3 nucleotides are TGTGCCAGCAGTTTATCGTCCAACCCTCCTAACCTCTATGGCTACACCTTC. Translated, it gives CASSLSSNPPNLYGYTF.

The sample holds a few counts of this clone. The genes are TRBV6-4 and TRBJ1-6, with D tentatively TRBD1 (6 bases). The germline gives CDR1 MRHNA, CDR2 SNTAGT. CDR3 length equals 13 residues. V was trimmed by 2 bases and J by 7 bases, leaving 6 bases between them. CDR3 region: CASSDRGNSPLHF. The CDR3 bases are TGTGCCAGCAGTGACAGGGGGAATTCACCCCTCCACTTT.